A selection of T cell receptor beta chains follows, all from one sample in a study of siplizumab effects on memory and regulatory T cells. Sequencing was performed with immunoSEQ multiplex PCR; in TCRdb, only in-frame clones are kept and a portion is missing. The sample records 100,000 or so clones, about 91% being singletons. The sample was CD4+ T cells sorted from blood. These TCRs come from a human donor in good health. Some clones in this sample may be carry-over from other donors' samples. Each CDR3 is given with its conserved first and last residue. The order of the fields is J gene, clone size, V gene, D gene, CDR3 DNA, CDR3 protein. The D gene is left open where the match is weak. The size entry is marked missing in some rows and otherwise reads once, few, many or a size class.

j_call: TRBJ2-7; clone_size: .; v_call: TRBV6-6; d_call: TRBD1; cdr3_nt: TGTGCCAGCAGACAGGGGTCTGGCGAGCAGTACTTC; cdr3_aa: CASRQGSGEQYF
j_call: TRBJ2-1; clone_size: .; v_call: TRBV28; d_call: .; cdr3_nt: TGTGCCAGCAGTTTGGCGGCGGGAATTGAGCATGAGCAGTTCTTC; cdr3_aa: CASSLAAGIEHEQFF
j_call: TRBJ1-5; clone_size: few; v_call: TRBV29-1; d_call: .; cdr3_nt: TGCAGCGTACAGGGAGGCGGCAATCAGCCCCAGCATTTT; cdr3_aa: CSVQGGGNQPQHF
j_call: TRBJ2-1; clone_size: .; v_call: TRBV19; d_call: TRBD2; cdr3_nt: TGTGCCAGTAGTTGGCTAGCGGGAAGAAACAATGAGCAGTTCTTC; cdr3_aa: CASSWLAGRNNEQFF
j_call: TRBJ1-1; clone_size: .; v_call: TRBV9; d_call: .; cdr3_nt: TGTGCCAGCAGCCCATGGACAGACCTTAACACTGAAGCTTTCTTT; cdr3_aa: CASSPWTDLNTEAFF
j_call: TRBJ1-6; clone_size: .; v_call: TRBV10-3; d_call: .; cdr3_nt: TGTGCCACCAAGCGCGTTGGAGGGCAGGGGAGTTCACCCCTCCACTTT; cdr3_aa: CATKRVGGQGSSPLHF
j_call: TRBJ2-1; clone_size: .; v_call: TRBV6-6; d_call: TRBD1; cdr3_nt: TGTGCCAGCAGTTACCAGAGAAACAGGGGAAATGAGCAGTTCTTC; cdr3_aa: CASSYQRNRGNEQFF
j_call: TRBJ2-7; clone_size: .; v_call: TRBV4-2; d_call: TRBD2; cdr3_nt: TGTGCCAGCAGCCCCACCGGGGGGAGAGTATCCTACGAGCAGTACTTC; cdr3_aa: CASSPTGGRVSYEQYF
j_call: TRBJ1-2; clone_size: .; v_call: TRBV27; d_call: .; cdr3_nt: TGTGCCAGCAGTTTTAGTTCGGCCGGTCAATGGAGCTATGGCTACACCTTC; cdr3_aa: CASSFSSAGQWSYGYTF
j_call: TRBJ1-2; clone_size: .; v_call: TRBV18; d_call: .; cdr3_nt: TGTGCCAGCTCACCACAAAGGGCTGACTATGGCTACACCTTC; cdr3_aa: CASSPQRADYGYTF
j_call: TRBJ2-7; clone_size: .; v_call: TRBV9; d_call: .; cdr3_nt: TGTGCCAGCAGCCCGGGGGACCGCCAAAGGTACGAGCAGTACTTC; cdr3_aa: CASSPGDRQRYEQYF
j_call: TRBJ2-4; clone_size: .; v_call: TRBV18; d_call: .; cdr3_nt: TGTGCCAGCTCCCCGGGGGGCTACAAAAACATTCAGTACTTC; cdr3_aa: CASSPGGYKNIQYF
j_call: TRBJ1-2; clone_size: once; v_call: TRBV6-1; d_call: .; cdr3_nt: TGTGCCAGCAAAAGCGGAGGACCTTTCTATGGCTACACCTTC; cdr3_aa: CASKSGGPFYGYTF
j_call: TRBJ2-6; clone_size: .; v_call: TRBV29-1; d_call: .; cdr3_nt: TGCAGCGCCGGAGCCTCCGGGGCCAACGTCCTGACTTTC; cdr3_aa: CSAGASGANVLTF
j_call: TRBJ2-2; clone_size: .; v_call: TRBV7-3; d_call: .; cdr3_nt: TGTGCCAGCAGCTTAACGGCAGTGGCCGGGGAGCTGTTTTTT; cdr3_aa: CASSLTAVAGELFF
j_call: TRBJ2-1; clone_size: .; v_call: TRBV27; d_call: TRBD2; cdr3_nt: TGTGCCAGCAGTTTCCGGACTAGCGGGAGCTTAAGTAATGAGCAGTTCTTC; cdr3_aa: CASSFRTSGSLSNEQFF
j_call: TRBJ1-2; clone_size: .; v_call: TRBV19; d_call: TRBD1; cdr3_nt: TGTGCCAGTAGTATTTCCGGACAGGGGAAAAACTATGGCTACACCTTC; cdr3_aa: CASSISGQGKNYGYTF
j_call: TRBJ2-3; clone_size: .; v_call: TRBV9; d_call: .; cdr3_nt: TGTGCCAGCAGCGTAGGCGACGGAGATACGCAGTATTTT; cdr3_aa: CASSVGDGDTQYF
j_call: TRBJ2-5; clone_size: .; v_call: TRBV11-3; d_call: .; cdr3_nt: TGTGCCAGCAGCGCAACCGGGACAGGACTAGTGGGAGAGACCCAGTACTTC; cdr3_aa: CASSATGTGLVGETQYF
j_call: TRBJ1-1; clone_size: .; v_call: TRBV2; d_call: .; cdr3_nt: TGTGCCAGCACTACGGGAGTTGGTAACACTGAAGCTTTCTTT; cdr3_aa: CASTTGVGNTEAFF
j_call: TRBJ2-3; clone_size: .; v_call: TRBV6-5; d_call: TRBD2; cdr3_nt: TGTGCCAGCAGTTACGCCGGGACTAGCGGCACAGATACACAGTATTTT; cdr3_aa: CASSYAGTSGTDTQYF
j_call: TRBJ2-5; clone_size: .; v_call: TRBV30; d_call: .; cdr3_nt: TGTGCCTGGGGGGACTTTCAAGAAACCCAGTACTTC; cdr3_aa: CAWGDFQETQYF
j_call: TRBJ2-1; clone_size: .; v_call: TRBV27; d_call: .; cdr3_nt: TGTGCCTCAGCCCTATCGAGCTCCTACAATGAGCAGTTCTTC; cdr3_aa: CASALSSSYNEQFF
j_call: TRBJ1-2; clone_size: .; v_call: TRBV28; d_call: .; cdr3_nt: TGTGCCAGCAGTTTAAGACCGATTAACTATGGCTACACCTTC; cdr3_aa: CASSLRPINYGYTF
j_call: TRBJ2-7; clone_size: .; v_call: TRBV2; d_call: TRBD2; cdr3_nt: TGTGCCGTAGCGGGAGGGCCCTACGAGCAGTACTTC; cdr3_aa: CAVAGGPYEQYF
j_call: TRBJ2-7; clone_size: .; v_call: TRBV14; d_call: .; cdr3_nt: TGTGCCAGCAGCCAAGGTGGCACAGGGCTTCAGCAGTACTTC; cdr3_aa: CASSQGGTGLQQYF
j_call: TRBJ1-1; clone_size: .; v_call: TRBV11-3; d_call: .; cdr3_nt: TGTGCCAGCAGCTCCGAAGGAGGCACTGAAGCTTTCTTT; cdr3_aa: CASSSEGGTEAFF
j_call: TRBJ2-3; clone_size: .; v_call: TRBV9; d_call: TRBD1; cdr3_nt: TGTGCCAGCACCCGAGAGGGGGGGACAGGGGAAGGTACGCAGTATTTT; cdr3_aa: CASTREGGTGEGTQYF
j_call: TRBJ2-5; clone_size: once; v_call: TRBV5-1; d_call: TRBD2; cdr3_nt: TGCGCCAGCAGGGAAACAGCGGGAGGTCAGCCCGAGTACTTC; cdr3_aa: CASRETAGGQPEYF
j_call: TRBJ2-5; clone_size: .; v_call: TRBV18; d_call: TRBD2; cdr3_nt: TGTGCCAGCTCACCGGGACTAGCGGGAGCGGGGGAGACCCAGTACTTC; cdr3_aa: CASSPGLAGAGETQYF
j_call: TRBJ2-1; clone_size: .; v_call: TRBV7-9; d_call: TRBD2; cdr3_nt: TGTGCCAGCAGCTTATTACTAGCGGGGTACAATGAGCAGTTCTTC; cdr3_aa: CASSLLLAGYNEQFF
j_call: TRBJ2-3; clone_size: .; v_call: TRBV5-1; d_call: TRBD2; cdr3_nt: TGCGCCAGCAGCTTTAAGCCGGGACTAGGGGGGACAGATACGCAGTATTTT; cdr3_aa: CASSFKPGLGGTDTQYF
j_call: TRBJ1-5; clone_size: once; v_call: TRBV18; d_call: .; cdr3_nt: TGTGCCAGCTCACCAGGGGGTATCGGCAATCAGCCCCAGCATTTT; cdr3_aa: CASSPGGIGNQPQHF
j_call: TRBJ2-7; clone_size: .; v_call: TRBV11-2; d_call: .; cdr3_nt: TGTGCCAGCAGCTCCCCTGATCCCCTAGCGAAAGAAGAGCAGTACTTC; cdr3_aa: CASSSPDPLAKEEQYF
j_call: TRBJ2-3; clone_size: .; v_call: TRBV19; d_call: TRBD2; cdr3_nt: TGTGCCAGTAGTATAGGACTAGCAGAGCGCACAGATACGCAGTATTTT; cdr3_aa: CASSIGLAERTDTQYF
j_call: TRBJ2-2; clone_size: .; v_call: TRBV29-1; d_call: .; cdr3_nt: TGCAGCGTTGAGGTGACGAACACCGGGGAGCTGTTTTTT; cdr3_aa: CSVEVTNTGELFF
j_call: TRBJ1-5; clone_size: .; v_call: TRBV5-8; d_call: TRBD1; cdr3_nt: TGTGCCAGCAGCGTGGGACAGGGCGGCAATCAGCCCCAGCATTTT; cdr3_aa: CASSVGQGGNQPQHF
j_call: TRBJ2-7; clone_size: once; v_call: TRBV27; d_call: TRBD2; cdr3_nt: TGTGCCAGCAGAAAACCCGCTAGCGGCTCCTACGAGCAGTACTTC; cdr3_aa: CASRKPASGSYEQYF
j_call: TRBJ1-2; clone_size: .; v_call: TRBV27; d_call: .; cdr3_nt: TGTGCCAGCAGTTTAGCAGGGGATGGCTACACCTTC; cdr3_aa: CASSLAGDGYTF
j_call: TRBJ1-1; clone_size: .; v_call: TRBV5-6; d_call: .; cdr3_nt: TGTGCCAGCAGCTTGGCCGGGGGGTCAAACACTGAAGCTTTCTTT; cdr3_aa: CASSLAGGSNTEAFF